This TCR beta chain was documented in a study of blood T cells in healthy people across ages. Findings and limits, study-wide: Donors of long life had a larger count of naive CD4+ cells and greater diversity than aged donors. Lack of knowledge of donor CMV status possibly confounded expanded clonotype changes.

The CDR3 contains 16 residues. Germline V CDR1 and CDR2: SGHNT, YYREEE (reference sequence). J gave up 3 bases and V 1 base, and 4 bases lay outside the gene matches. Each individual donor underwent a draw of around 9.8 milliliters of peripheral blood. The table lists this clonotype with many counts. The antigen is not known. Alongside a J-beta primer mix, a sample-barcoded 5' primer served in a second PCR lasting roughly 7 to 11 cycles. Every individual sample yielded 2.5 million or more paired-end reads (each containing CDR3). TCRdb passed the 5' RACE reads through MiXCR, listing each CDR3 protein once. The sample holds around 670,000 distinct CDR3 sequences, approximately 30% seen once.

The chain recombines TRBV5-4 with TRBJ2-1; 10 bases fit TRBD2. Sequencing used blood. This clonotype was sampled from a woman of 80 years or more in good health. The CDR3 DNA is TGTGCCAGCAGCTTGCCTAGCGGGGGTCACTACAATGAGCAGTTCTTC. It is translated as CASSLPSGGHYNEQFF.